This T cell receptor beta chain was identified in a study of blood T cells in healthy people across ages (dated by TCRdb to the mid-2010s). For the wider study: In model experiments, roughly one uniquely barcoded TCR beta cDNA molecule per two T cells was captured by template switching. The donors were split into four age groups: young (average around 15 years), middle-aged (39), aged (62) and long-lived (approximately 89). Two additional independent replicas of 1 million unique cDNA reads from the same blood draw were analyzed for two donors (one aged 18 to 30 and one aged 80 or older). To avoid experimental bias, donors of different ages were distributed randomly across sequencing lanes. To track age-related changes in TCR beta repertoire diversity, the study relied on deep sequencing normalized with unique cDNA molecular identifiers. The paper as a whole reports these results and caveats: As age increased, observed TCR beta diversity per million T cells dropped in a roughly linear way, and a significant reduction was already evident by age roughly 36. Bulk unsorted PBMC profiling prevented conclusive comparison of naive and antigen-experienced compartments. Compared with the aged group, the long-lived group had more naive CD4+ T cells, fewer expanded clones and increased TCR diversity, a pattern suggesting age selection. Estimates of total diversity based on one million sequenced T cells were regarded as lower bounds and as underestimates. Because donor CMV infection status was unknown, age-related changes in expanded clonotypes were potentially confounded. There was a strong correlation between observed TCR beta diversity and the percentage of naive T cells measured by flow cytometry.

From cysteine to phenylalanine, the CDR3 is 14 amino acids long. Only the CDR3 portion is preserved as DNA: 42 bases, with reading frame beginning at the first base. CDR1 is given as SGHRS and CDR2 as YFSETQ, both from the germline V gene. V drops 0 bases and J drops 3 bases, leaving 10 bases in between. Systemically healthy Caucasian individuals from Russia, around 39 in total and aged about 6 to 90 years, were included as donors. Each donor gave about 9.2 milliliters of peripheral blood, drawn into EDTA-treated Vacutainer tubes. PBMCs were isolated by Ficoll-Paque density-gradient centrifugation, with at least 6 million obtained per sample. Trizol reagent was used to extract total RNA from PBMCs, with at least 5.5 micrograms per sample. For every donor, flow cytometry on a PBMC aliquot measured the percentage of naive CD45RAhigh/CD27high T cells. Library method: 5' RACE. TCRdb names Illumina HiSeq 2500 as the instrument used. The second PCR ran for about 6 to 11 cycles and used a J-beta primer mix along with a sample-barcoded 5' primer. Each TCR beta cDNA molecule received a unique molecular identifier from a template-switch 5' adaptor carrying 12 random nucleotides. Each sample yielded at least 2.5 million CDR3-containing paired-end reads. All of the RNA was converted into first-strand cDNA using the Mint cDNA synthesis kit, with a TRBC-specific oligonucleotide serving as the primer. Following uracil-DNA glycosylase treatment, a first 18-cycle PCR with universal primers M1SS and BC2_uni_R was performed on all cDNA. The authors' pipeline ran thus. For normalization, 1 million high-quality reads were randomly selected from each sample, with every read carrying a distinct molecular identifier. Instead of being binned into consensus sequences, reads that shared molecular identifiers were thrown out. CDR3 identification, clonotype clustering and error correction used MiTCR with a Q25 quality threshold and the strictest error-elimination algorithm. A nonparametric unseen species model using Euler transformation provided a lower-bound estimate of total TCR beta diversity. TCRdb redid the processing of the public reads, applying fastp at Q25 and MiXCR, and retained in-frame beta chains. Merged by CDR3 protein, the rows form single entries marked with the most common genes and DNA. The V and J calls come from TCRdb's annotation, not from the publication. For this sample there are about 630,000 distinct CDR3 sequences; 21% appear just once. The top ten hold roughly 3.4% of the sample.

In its sample, this clonotype was seen many times. Its antigen specificity is not known. Per-nucleotide qualities are absent, and no much larger clonotype sits a single base away. Material: blood. In this chain, TRBV5-1 is recombined with TRBJ2-7; the best D guess is TRBD2, with 5 bases matching. This TCR was sampled from a man in his 70s in good health. Read as DNA, the sequence is TGCGCCAGCAGCTTGGGAAATCGGGACTACGAGCAGTACTTC. It codes for CASSLGNRDYEQYF.